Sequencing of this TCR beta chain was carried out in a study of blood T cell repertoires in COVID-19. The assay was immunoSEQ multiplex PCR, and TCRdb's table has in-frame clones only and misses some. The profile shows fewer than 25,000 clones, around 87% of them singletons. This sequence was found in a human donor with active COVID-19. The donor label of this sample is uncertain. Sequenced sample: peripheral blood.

The CDR3 DNA reads as TGTGCCAGCAGTGACAGGGGGCTTGCTAATGAAAAACTGTTTTTT. It encodes CASSDRGLANEKLFF. The genes are TRBV2 and TRBJ1-4; 8 nucleotides agree with TRBD1. The CDR3 loop spans 15 amino acids. CDR1 and CDR2 (germline): SNHLY, FYNNEI. V gave up 3 bases and J gave up 3 bases; unmatched junction bases: 3.